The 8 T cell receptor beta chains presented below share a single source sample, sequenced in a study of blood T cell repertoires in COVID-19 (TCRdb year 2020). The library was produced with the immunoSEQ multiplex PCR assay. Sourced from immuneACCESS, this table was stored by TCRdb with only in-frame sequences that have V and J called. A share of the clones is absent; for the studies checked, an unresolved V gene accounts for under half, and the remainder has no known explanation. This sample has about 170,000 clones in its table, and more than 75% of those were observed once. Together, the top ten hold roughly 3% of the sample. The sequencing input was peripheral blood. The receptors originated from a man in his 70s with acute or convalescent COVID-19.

The CDR3 loop is CASSPNRGVTEAFF. In DNA form, the CDR3 reads TGTGCCAGCAGTCCTAACAGGGGCGTCACTGAAGCTTTCTTT. V usage is TRBV6-4 and J usage is TRBJ1-1, with 7 bases that match TRBD1. With 5 bases clipped from V and 4 bases from J, the junction kept 7 bases outside the gene matches. Germline CDR1 and CDR2: MRHNA and SNTAGT. This CDR3 contains 14 residues.

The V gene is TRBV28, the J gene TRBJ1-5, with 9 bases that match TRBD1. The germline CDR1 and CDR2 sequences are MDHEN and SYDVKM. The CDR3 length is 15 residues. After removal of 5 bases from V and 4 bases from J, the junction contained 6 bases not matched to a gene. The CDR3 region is CASSARDRDNQPQHF. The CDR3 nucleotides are TGTGCCAGCAGTGCCCGGGACAGGGATAATCAGCCCCAGCATTTT.

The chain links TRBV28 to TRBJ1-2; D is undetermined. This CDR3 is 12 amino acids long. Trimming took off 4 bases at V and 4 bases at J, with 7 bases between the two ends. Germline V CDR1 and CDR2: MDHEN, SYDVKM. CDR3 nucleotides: TGTGCCAGCAGTTCGCGGATCTATGGCTACACCTTC. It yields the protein CASSSRIYGYTF.

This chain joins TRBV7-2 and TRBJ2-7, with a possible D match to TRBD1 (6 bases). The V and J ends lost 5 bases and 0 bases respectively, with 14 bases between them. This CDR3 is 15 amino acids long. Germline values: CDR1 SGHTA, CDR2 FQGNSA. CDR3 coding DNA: TGTGCCAGCAGCCCCAGGGGCTTTAGCTCCTACGAGCAGTACTTC. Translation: CASSPRGFSSYEQYF.

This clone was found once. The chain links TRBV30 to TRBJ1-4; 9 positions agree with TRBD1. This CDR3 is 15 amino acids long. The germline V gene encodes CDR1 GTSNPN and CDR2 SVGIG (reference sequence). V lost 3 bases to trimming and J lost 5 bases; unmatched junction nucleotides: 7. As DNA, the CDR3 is TGTGCCTGGAGGTTAAGACAGGGGGTGAATGAAAAACTGTTTTTT. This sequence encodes CAWRLRQGVNEKLFF.

In DNA form, the CDR3 reads TGTGCCAGTAGTATGGGGACAGGGTTCACAGATACGCAGTATTTT. Its translation: CASSMGTGFTDTQYF. This chain uses TRBV19 with TRBJ2-3, with 9 bases identical to TRBD1. The CDR3 is 15 residues long. The junction had 3 bases not matched to a gene; V was cut back by 3 bases and J by 2 bases. The V gene's germline CDR1 is LNHDA and CDR2 SQIVND (reference sequence).

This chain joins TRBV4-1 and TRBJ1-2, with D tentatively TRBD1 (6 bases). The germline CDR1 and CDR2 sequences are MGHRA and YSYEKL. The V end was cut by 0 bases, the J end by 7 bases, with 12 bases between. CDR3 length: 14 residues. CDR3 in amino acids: CASSQDRGAGGYTF. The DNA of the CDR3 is TGCGCCAGCAGCCAAGACCGGGGGGCAGGTGGCTACACCTTC.

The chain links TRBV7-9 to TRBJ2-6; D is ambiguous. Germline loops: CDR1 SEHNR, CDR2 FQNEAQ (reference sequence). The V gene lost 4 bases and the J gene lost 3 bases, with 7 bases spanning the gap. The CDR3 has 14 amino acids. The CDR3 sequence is CASSSQVGANVLTF. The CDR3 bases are TGTGCCAGCAGCTCCCAGGTTGGGGCCAACGTCCTGACTTTC.